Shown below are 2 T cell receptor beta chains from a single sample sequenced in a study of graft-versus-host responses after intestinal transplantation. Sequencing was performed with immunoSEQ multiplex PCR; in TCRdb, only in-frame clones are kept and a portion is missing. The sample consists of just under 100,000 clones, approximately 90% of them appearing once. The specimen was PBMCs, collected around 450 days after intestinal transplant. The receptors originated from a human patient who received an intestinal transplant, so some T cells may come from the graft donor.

The CDR3 reads CASSPIGQWGYGYTF. CDR3 nucleotide sequence: TGTGCCAGCAGCCCTATCGGACAGTGGGGGTATGGCTACACCTTC. The V call is TRBV5-6, the J call TRBJ1-2; maybe TRBD1 (6 bases). The V gene's germline CDR1 is SGHDT and CDR2 YYEEEE. Trimming took off 4 bases at V and 5 bases at J, with 18 bases between the two ends. The CDR3 runs 15 residues.

CDR3 sequence reads: CASRPGQENSPLHF. The CDR3 DNA follows: TGCGCCAGCAGGCCGGGACAGGAGAATTCACCCCTCCACTTT. The chain couples TRBV5-1 to TRBJ1-6, with TRBD1 matching over 8 bases. Germline CDR1 and CDR2: SGHRS and YFSETQ. With 5 bases clipped from V and 7 bases from J, the junction kept 5 bases outside the gene matches. This CDR3 contains 14 residues.